This T cell receptor (beta chain) emerged from a study of T cells in Graves' hyperthyroidism and ophthalmopathy. Looking at the study overall: Staff took peripheral blood when the initial diagnosis was made, before any treatment began.

Template material for amplifying TCR beta CDR3 regions consisted of RNA transcripts. TCR CDR3 regions were first amplified by RT-PCR with HTBI primers. MiXCR, applied by TCRdb to the multiplex PCR reads, yields one record per CDR3 protein. The repertoire includes hundreds of thousands of distinct CDR3 sequences, under 15% of them detected once, and about 13% sits in the top ten. In the case of this clonotype: Its antigen is not identified.

Study-wide results and limits: A model using 13 V-J features told ophthalmopathy apart from stable hyperthyroidism. Among thyroid clonotypes expanded above 0.001, most also appeared in blood.

Clinical symptoms, serum thyroxine, TRAb, thyroid ultrasound and orbital computed tomography established diagnosis. Germline V gene data show CDR1 as MNHEY and CDR2 as SMNVEV (reference sequence). The V segment lost 0 bases and the J segment 0 bases; nucleotides outside the gene matches: 3. The CDR3 is made up of 18 amino acids. This sequence was found in a man between 18 and 29 years old with Graves' ophthalmopathy. The V call is TRBV27, the J call TRBJ2-6, with TRBD1 identical over 9 bases. Sample: blood. CDR3 DNA sequence: TGTGCCAGCAGTTTATCCGGGACAGGGATCTCTGGGGCCAACGTCCTGACTTTC. Residues: CASSLSGTGISGANVLTF.